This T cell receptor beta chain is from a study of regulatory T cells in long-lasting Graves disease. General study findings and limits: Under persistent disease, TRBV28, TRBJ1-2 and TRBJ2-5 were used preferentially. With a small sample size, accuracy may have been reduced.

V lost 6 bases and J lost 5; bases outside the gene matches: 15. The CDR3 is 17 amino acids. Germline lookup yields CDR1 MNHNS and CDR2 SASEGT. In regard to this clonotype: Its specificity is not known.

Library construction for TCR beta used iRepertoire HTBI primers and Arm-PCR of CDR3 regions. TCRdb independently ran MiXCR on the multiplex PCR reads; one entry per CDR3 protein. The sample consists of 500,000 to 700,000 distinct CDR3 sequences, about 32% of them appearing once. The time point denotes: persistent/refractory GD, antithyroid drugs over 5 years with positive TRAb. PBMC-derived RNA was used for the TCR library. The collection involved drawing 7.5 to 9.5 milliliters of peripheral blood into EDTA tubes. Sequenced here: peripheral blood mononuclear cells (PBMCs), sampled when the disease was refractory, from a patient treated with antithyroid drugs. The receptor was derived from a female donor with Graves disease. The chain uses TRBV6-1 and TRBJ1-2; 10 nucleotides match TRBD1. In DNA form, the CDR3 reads TGTGCCAGCAGCCGTGGATCCGGGACAGGGGAGCAATATGGCTACACCTTC. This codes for CASSRGSGTGEQYGYTF.